A single sample gave rise to the 23 T cell receptor beta chains below, sequenced in a study of human T cells and chemical hapten exposure. The time point was: patch test 1, 2 weeks after DPC sensitization. Treatment meaning: therapeutic diphenylcyclopropenone sensitization with weekly scalp DPC. TCRdb recomputed calls from the RACE reads with MiXCR, one row per CDR3 protein. The table has about 120,000 distinct CDR3 sequences, roughly an eighth seen once; the top ten hold about 1.4%. Sequencing was performed on whole blood, taken in connection with sensitization to the hapten diphenylcyclopropenone (DPC). The receptors were sampled from a woman aged 45-65 years with alopecia areata. Some clones in this sample may be carry-over from other donors' samples.

The rearrangement uses TRBV19 and TRBJ1-5; 7 bases are a match to TRBD1. CDR3 size: 14 residues. Per germline, CDR1 LNHDA and CDR2 SQIVND (reference sequence). Germline trimming cut 7 bases from V and 6 bases from J; bases unmatched to any gene: 9. The DNA for the CDR3 is TGTGCCAGTAATTTCGACAGGGCAGGTCAGCCCCAGCATTTT. Amino acid sequence: CASNFDRAGQPQHF. Full variable domain (remainder filled in from reference TRBV19 and TRBJ1-5): DGGITQSPKYLFRKEGQNVTLSCEQNLNHDAMYWYRQDPGQGLRLIYYSQIVNDFQKGDIAEGYSVSREKKESFPLTVTSAQKNPTAFYLCASNFDRAGQPQHFGDGTRLSIL.

This clonotype was picked up a small number of times. The chain links TRBV7-9 to TRBJ2-1, with TRBD2 identical over 9 bases. In germline, CDR1 is SEHNR, CDR2 FQNEAQ (reference sequence). The CDR3 runs to 16 residues. J gave up 7 bases and V 3 bases, and 10 bases lay outside the gene matches. The CDR3 nucleotides read TGTGCCAGCAGCTTCCCGGGCGGGAGGGCCGGGAATGAGCAGTTCTTC. It yields the protein CASSFPGGRAGNEQFF.

This clonotype was counted a few times. The chain employs TRBV4-1 and TRBJ1-5; D is uncertain. The CDR3 has 17 amino acids. Germline V gives CDR1 MGHRA, CDR2 YSYEKL. Trimming removed 1 base at V and 4 bases at J, with 17 bases between. The CDR3 coding sequence is TGCGCCAGCAGCCAAGTCGGTGGACGCGATAGGAATCAGCCCCAGCATTTT. It encodes CASSQVGGRDRNQPQHF.

This clonotype was counted a few times. This rearrangement joins TRBV28 to TRBJ1-2; no firm D call. Trimming stripped 3 bases from V and 9 bases from J, with 11 bases between. Looked up from germline, CDR1 is MDHEN and CDR2 is SYDVKM. The CDR3 is 12 amino acids. In nucleotides, the CDR3 is TGTGCCAGCAGTTTTAGAGGGAGAAGCTACACCTTC. Amino acid sequence: CASSFRGRSYTF.

There are a few counts of this clonotype. V gene TRBV11-3 combines with J gene TRBJ2-1; D remains unclear. Looked up from germline, CDR1 is SGHNT and CDR2 is YENEEA. Trimming stripped 1 base from V and 5 bases from J, with 9 bases between. This CDR3 region has 14 residues. The DNA of the CDR3 is TGTGCCAGCAGCTTAGCCCGGCGAGACAATGAGCAGTTCTTC. This sequence encodes CASSLARRDNEQFF.

This clonotype was detected many times. The rearrangement joins TRBV29-1 to TRBJ2-7, with TRBD2 as a possible D gene (6 bases). Germline V lookup: CDR1 SQVTM, CDR2 ANQGSEA. V shed 7 bases and J shed 2 bases, with 18 bases lying between them. The CDR3 has 14 amino acids. The CDR3 reads CSAKSGSLAYEQYF. For the CDR3, the DNA is TGCAGCGCAAAGAGCGGGTCCCTAGCCTACGAGCAGTACTTC.

The chain couples TRBV7-2 to TRBJ1-2, with D perhaps matching TRBD1 (5 bases). V was pared by 0 bases and J by 2 bases, with 7 bases between. CDR3 length: 14 residues. Germline V gene sequence: CDR1 SGHTA, CDR2 FQGNSA. DNA for the CDR3: TGTGCCAGCAGCTTAGCGGCAGGGAACTATGGCTACACCTTC. Translation: CASSLAAGNYGYTF.

The rearrangement uses TRBV5-1 and TRBJ1-5; D call uncertain. V was trimmed by 0 bases and J by 2 bases, leaving 9 bases between them. CDR1 is SGHRS, CDR2 YFSETQ, per germline. This CDR3 spans 15 amino acids. The CDR3 loop is CASSLGGQGNQPQHF. The CDR3 region has the DNA TGCGCCAGCAGCTTGGGAGGCCAGGGCAATCAGCCCCAGCATTTT. The whole variable domain, remainder taken from reference TRBV5-1 and TRBJ1-5, is KAGVTQTPRYLIKTRGQQVTLSCSPISGHRSVSWYQQTPGQGLQFLFEYFSETQRNKGNFPGRFSGRQFSNSRSEMNVSTLELGDSALYLCASSLGGQGNQPQHFGDGTRLSIL.

Ten or more counts support this clonotype. V and J are TRBV14 and TRBJ1-2; D may be TRBD1 (6 bases). CDR3 length equals 15 residues. With 1 base removed from V and 2 bases from J, the gap between germline ends came to 11 bases. The germline gives CDR1 SGHDN, CDR2 FVKESK. CDR3 residues: CASSQAGVRNYGYTF. The CDR3, as DNA: TGTGCCAGCAGCCAAGCAGGGGTCAGGAACTATGGCTACACCTTC.

The chain links TRBV5-1 to TRBJ1-1, with 8 bases identical to TRBD1. J lost 0 bases, V lost 4 bases, and 5 bases had no gene match. The CDR3 has 15 residues. Germline CDR1 is SGHRS and CDR2 is YFSETQ. Here the CDR3 reads CASSQGASLNTEAFF. The CDR3 DNA is TGCGCCAGCAGCCAGGGGGCCTCGCTGAACACTGAAGCTTTCTTT.

The sample holds a few counts of this clonotype. The V call is TRBV27, the J call TRBJ2-3, with D possibly being TRBD1 (6 bases). The length of the CDR3 is 16 residues. V lost 3 bases, J lost 0 bases, and 13 bases lay in between. The germline V gene has CDR1 MNHEY and CDR2 SMNVEV (reference sequence). The CDR3: CASSFLTGTSTDTQYF. In DNA form, the CDR3 reads TGTGCCAGCAGTTTCCTGACCGGGACAAGCACAGATACGCAGTATTTT.

The chain uses TRBV29-1 and TRBJ2-3; D may correspond to TRBD1 or TRBD2 (5 bases each). Deletions cut 8 bases from V and 8 bases from J, with 17 bases between. Germline loops: CDR1 SQVTM, CDR2 ANQGSEA. CDR3 size: 12 residues. Here the CDR3 DNA reads TGCAGCAAACAATTTTATGGGGGTACGCAGTATTTT. Protein product: CSKQFYGGTQYF.

In its sample, this clonotype was seen a few times. This chain uses TRBV13 with TRBJ2-7; TRBD2 agrees at 7 bases. The length of the CDR3 is 14 residues. The trim removed 3 bases at V and 1 base at J, leaving 3 bases unmatched. CDR1 and CDR2 (germline): PRHDT, FYEKMQ (reference sequence). CDR3 bases: TGTGCCAGCAGCTTCGGGGGGTCGTCCTACGAGCAGTACTTC. Amino acids: CASSFGGSSYEQYF.

Many counts were recorded for this clonotype. The chain joins TRBV29-1 to TRBJ2-2; D call uncertain. Germline loops: CDR1 SQVTM, CDR2 ANQGSEA. V lost 7 bases and J lost 0, with 3 bases in between. This CDR3 comprises 11 residues. CDR3 sequence: CSGTNTGELFF. The CDR3 region has the DNA TGCAGCGGTACGAACACCGGGGAGCTGTTTTTT.

The table lists this clonotype with a few counts. J is TRBJ1-1 and V is TRBV7-9; D is unresolved. The CDR3 covers 14 residues. V lost 5 bases to trimming and J lost 1 base, with 11 bases between them. CDR1 and CDR2 from the germline V gene are SEHNR and FQNEAQ (reference sequence). This CDR3 is CASSPDPRNTEAFF. The CDR3 DNA reads as TGTGCCAGCAGCCCGGATCCAAGGAACACTGAAGCTTTCTTT.

This clonotype has a count of ten or more. V usage is TRBV6-6 and J usage is TRBJ2-2; D might be TRBD2 (5 bases). Germline loops: CDR1 MNHNY, CDR2 SVGAGI (reference sequence). There are 16 residues in the CDR3. V shed 3 bases and J shed 6 bases, with 17 bases lying between them. CDR3 sequence reads: CASSYGERKGAGELFF. In DNA, the CDR3 is TGTGCCAGCAGTTATGGGGAGAGGAAAGGAGCCGGGGAGCTGTTTTTT.

This clonotype was seen many times. The chain uses TRBV6-2 or TRBV6-3 and TRBJ1-5, with D possibly being TRBD1 (5 bases). Germline V CDR1 and CDR2: MNHEY, SVGEGT. This CDR3 has 15 residues. The V and J ends lost 5 bases and 2 bases respectively, with 13 bases between them. CDR3 bases: TGTGCCAGCAGTCAGATGGGGCTCGGCAATCAGCCCCAGCATTTT. It yields the protein CASSQMGLGNQPQHF.

Comments on this clonotype: It may be a read error: a sequence one base away is much more abundant. This sequence joins TRBV12-5 and TRBJ2-1; D is possibly TRBD2 (6 bases). The germline V gene has CDR1 LGHNT and CDR2 FRNRAP. The CDR3 spans 15 residues. Between the trimmed V and J ends, which lost 2 bases and 2 bases, there was a span of 10 bases. The CDR3 here is CASGLRGTAYNEQFF. The CDR3 DNA sequence: TGTGCTAGTGGTTTGCGGGGGACTGCCTACAATGAGCAGTTCTTC.

There are many counts of this clonotype. The J gene is TRBJ2-1, the V gene TRBV3-1; no clear D. Germline V gene data show CDR1 as LGHDT and CDR2 as YNNKEL (reference sequence). The germline V and J ends were trimmed by 5 bases and 13 bases, with 21 bases remaining between them. This CDR3 region has 14 residues. The CDR3 is CASSSRGPGVDQFF. CDR3 DNA sequence: TGTGCCAGCAGCTCCCGTGGCCCCGGAGTGGATCAGTTCTTC.

This clonotype was picked up many times. The chain is built from TRBV3-1 and TRBJ2-7, with D perhaps TRBD2 (5 bases). This CDR3 comprises 15 residues. V was pared by 3 bases and J by 1 base, with 13 bases between. Germline assignment: CDR1 LGHDT and CDR2 YNNKEL (reference sequence). CDR3 sequence reads: CASSHYGVRSYEQYF. CDR3 bases: TGTGCCAGCAGCCACTACGGGGTACGGTCCTACGAGCAGTACTTC.

The rearrangement joins TRBV24-1 to TRBJ2-7; D could derive from TRBD1 or TRBD2 (6 bases each). Per germline, CDR1 KGHDR and CDR2 SFDVKD. The germline V and J ends were trimmed by 9 bases and 4 bases, with 18 bases remaining between them. The CDR3 extends over 14 amino acids. The CDR3 is CATSMSGAPYEQYF. CDR3 in DNA: TGTGCCACCTCTATGTCGGGGGCCCCGTACGAGCAGTACTTC.

In this sample, this clonotype turned up many times. The V call is TRBV6-5, the J call TRBJ1-6; D possibly corresponds to TRBD1 (5 bases). CDR1 MNHEY and CDR2 SVGAGI come from the germline V gene. Trimming stripped 5 bases from V and 9 bases from J, with 14 bases between. The CDR3 consists of 14 residues. CDR3 sequence: CASSPRQQRSPLHF. CDR3 nucleotide sequence: TGTGCCAGCAGTCCGCGACAGCAACGTTCACCCCTCCACTTT.

The chain carries TRBV6-5 and TRBJ1-4; no firm D call. The V end was cut by 10 bases, the J end by 5 bases, with 17 bases between. The CDR3 has 14 amino acids. Looked up from germline, CDR1 is MNHEY and CDR2 is SVGAGI. CDR3 DNA sequence: TGTGCCACGAGAGGCCCGGCACTAAATGAAAAACTGTTTTTT. Protein product: CATRGPALNEKLFF.